This TCR beta chain is from a study of early T cells in non-severe SARS-CoV-2 infection. Looking at the study overall: The study sequenced bulk RNA from unsorted whole blood, with chains unpaired.

CDR3 length: 12 amino acids. V lost 0 bases and J 3 bases, leaving 2 bases between the germline ends. The germline gives CDR1 MNHEY, CDR2 SVGEGT. This clonotype was detected many times. Its antigen is not identified. Study observations and caveats: Anti-spike CD8 responses were favored by VDJdb matching, which missed private and CD4 specificities.

Individual cDNA molecules carried attached unique molecular identifiers. Each CDR3 protein gets one entry after TCRdb re-called the 5' RACE reads with MiXCR. The top ten hold 5.1% of the sample, which has around 92,000 distinct CDR3 sequences, approximately 9.9% seen once. This TCR derives from an adult who was a healthcare worker with PCR-confirmed SARS-CoV-2 infection or an uninfected control (not recorded which). The V and J genes are TRBV6-2 or TRBV6-3 and TRBJ1-2; D unresolved. Sequencing was performed on whole blood. The CDR3 is CASSYSYYGYTF. As DNA, the CDR3 is TGTGCCAGCAGTTACTCGTACTATGGCTACACCTTC.